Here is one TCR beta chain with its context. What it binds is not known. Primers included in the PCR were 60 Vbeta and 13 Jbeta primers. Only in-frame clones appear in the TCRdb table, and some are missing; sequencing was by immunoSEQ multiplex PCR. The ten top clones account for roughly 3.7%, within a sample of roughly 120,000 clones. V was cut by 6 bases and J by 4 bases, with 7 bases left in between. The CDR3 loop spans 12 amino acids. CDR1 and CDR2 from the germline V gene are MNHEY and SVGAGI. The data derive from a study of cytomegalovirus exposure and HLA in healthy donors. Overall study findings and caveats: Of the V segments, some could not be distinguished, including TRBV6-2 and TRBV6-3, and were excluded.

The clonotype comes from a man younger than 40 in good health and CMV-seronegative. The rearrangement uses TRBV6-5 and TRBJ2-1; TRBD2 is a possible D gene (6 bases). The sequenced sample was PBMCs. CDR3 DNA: TGTGCCAGCAGGGCGGGATACAATGAGCAGTTCTTC. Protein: CASRAGYNEQFF.